The sequence of this T cell receptor (beta chain) was determined in a study of blood T cell repertoires in COVID-19. Overall study: The analysed material was cDNA or gDNA that came from T cells, B-cell-depleted T cells, or PBMCs.

Participants, roughly 18 to 90 years old, spanned fewer than 30 US areas. Cohort allocation depended upon clinical history that participants reported. The CDR3 contains 15 residues. Germline CDR1 is WSHSY and CDR2 is SAAADI. Trimming took 3 bases from V and 5 from J; bases not matched to a gene: 4. Authors' methods: Reference gene primers were amplified, and this amplification served to estimate nucleated cell counts. The data were produced by immunoSEQ multiplex PCR, yet TCRdb's version contains in-frame clones alone and is incomplete. V and J calls and clone size are given by that table; D and trimming were obtained from the DNA. The data hold almost 200,000 clones, with 70% to 90% observed a single time.

The chain combines TRBV10-2 with TRBJ1-4; 9 nucleotides line up with TRBD1. This TCR came from a woman aged 18-29 years who had recovered from COVID-19. The sample consisted of PBMCs or T cells enriched from blood (not recorded which). CDR3 protein: CASSDGDRANEKLFF. The CDR3 nucleotides read TGCGCCAGCAGTGATGGGGACAGGGCGAATGAAAAACTGTTTTTT.